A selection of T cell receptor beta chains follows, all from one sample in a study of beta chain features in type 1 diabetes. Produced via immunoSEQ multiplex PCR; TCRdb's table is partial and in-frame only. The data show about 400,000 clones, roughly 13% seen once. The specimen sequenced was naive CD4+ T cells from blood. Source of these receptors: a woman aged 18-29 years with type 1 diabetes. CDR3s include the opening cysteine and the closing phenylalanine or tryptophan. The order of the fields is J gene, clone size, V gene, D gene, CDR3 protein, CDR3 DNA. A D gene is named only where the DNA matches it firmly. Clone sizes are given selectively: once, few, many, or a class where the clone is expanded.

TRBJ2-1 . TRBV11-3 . CASSLAFRGNEQFF TGTGCCAGCAGCTTAGCATTCAGGGGCAATGAGCAGTTCTTC
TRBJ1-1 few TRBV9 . CASSAHADLNTEAFF TGTGCCAGCAGCGCCCACGCGGACTTGAACACTGAAGCTTTCTTT
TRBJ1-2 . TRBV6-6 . CASSYSGGRYGYTF TGTGCCAGCAGTTACTCGGGAGGACGGTATGGCTACACCTTC
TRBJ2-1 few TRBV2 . CASSGRQPLSEQFF TGTGCCAGCAGCGGGAGACAGCCTTTGAGTGAGCAGTTCTTC
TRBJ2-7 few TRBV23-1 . CANLRRGASFYEQYF TGCGCCAACCTGAGACGGGGGGCGTCATTCTACGAGCAGTACTTC
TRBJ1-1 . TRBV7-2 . CASSPSRGNTEAFF TGTGCCAGCAGCCCCTCAAGGGGAAACACTGAAGCTTTCTTT
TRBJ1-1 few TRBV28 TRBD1 CASSLGTAEAFF TGTGCCAGCAGTTTGGGGACAGCTGAAGCTTTCTTT
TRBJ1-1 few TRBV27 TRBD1 CATGRDSISYTEAFF TGTGCCACCGGGCGGGACAGCATATCTTACACTGAAGCTTTCTTT
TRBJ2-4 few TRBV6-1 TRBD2 CASSPGGRRDIQYF TGTGCCAGCAGCCCCGGGGGGAGGCGGGACATTCAGTACTTC
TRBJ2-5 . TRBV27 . CASSLTGRETQYF TGTGCCAGCAGTTTAACAGGGCGGGAGACCCAGTACTTC